What follows describes a single T cell receptor (beta chain). Authors' data handling: Estimates of nucleated cell counts were drawn from the amplification of reference gene primers. Libraries were prepared by immunoSEQ multiplex PCR; TCRdb keeps only in-frame clonotypes and omits some of them. The D gene and trimming were derived from the DNA, and the V and J assignments and clone size from that table. Found here are some 160,000 clones, roughly 74% of them singletons; the top ten hold more than 11%. Looked up from germline, CDR1 is SGHNT and CDR2 is YYREEE (reference sequence). This CDR3 has 14 amino acids. J gave up 3 bases and V 2 bases, and 4 bases lay outside the gene matches. These data belong to a study of blood T cell repertoires in COVID-19. Study summary: Samples of COVID-19 (acute and convalescent) were obtained from the United States, Italy and Spain. Nucleic acid was either cDNA or gDNA, and it came from T cells, B-cell-depleted T cells, or PBMCs.

The sample taken for sequencing was peripheral blood. This sequence was found in a woman aged 80 or older with acute or convalescent COVID-19. This chain connects TRBV5-4 to TRBJ1-1; 7 bases line up with TRBD1. CDR3 sequence (DNA): TGTGCCAGCAGCTTCGACAGGGTGGACACTGAAGCTTTCTTT. Encoded protein: CASSFDRVDTEAFF.